Presented here are 11 T cell receptor beta chains from one specimen sequenced in a study of control samples from healthy donors and cancer patients (dated by TCRdb to about 2020). To prepare the library, the immunoSEQ multiplex PCR assay was applied. The clones in this table, taken by TCRdb from immuneACCESS, are in-frame only. Not every clone is retained; where verified, under half of the shortfall comes from an unresolved V gene, and the cause of the rest is unknown. The sample table holds about 160,000 clones, of which about 90% were seen once. The ten largest clones represent approximately 12% of the sample. What was sequenced was blood. These receptors were obtained from a man in his thirties or forties in good health.

This clone was seen repeatedly, ten times or more. The V and J genes are TRBV6-5 and TRBJ1-5; D not resolved. This CDR3 comprises 14 residues. The ends were cut back, 2 bases at V and 1 base at J, with 6 bases in the middle. Germline CDR1 and CDR2: MNHEY and SVGAGI. CDR3 region: CASSYGRSNQPQHF. CDR3 nucleotides: TGTGCCAGCAGTTACGGCCGGAGCAATCAGCCCCAGCATTTT.

The rearrangement uses TRBV4-3 and TRBJ2-1, with 9 bases identical to TRBD2. The CDR3 runs to 17 residues. Per the germline V gene, CDR1 is LGHNA and CDR2 is YSLEER. J gave up 8 bases and V 3 bases, and 14 bases lay outside the gene matches. CDR3 coding DNA: TGCGCCAGCAGCCACGGCGAACTAGCGGGCCGGGGCTATGAGCAGTTCTTC. This gives the protein CASSHGELAGRGYEQFF.

The chain uses TRBV5-6 and TRBJ1-2, with 9 bases identical to TRBD1. V shed 2 bases and J 2 bases; nucleotides not matched to a gene: 7. This CDR3 region has 16 residues. The germline gives CDR1 SGHDT, CDR2 YYEEEE. CDR3 nucleotide sequence: TGTGCCAGCAGCTTTGACAGGGGGAATATAAACTATGGCTACACCTTC. Translation: CASSFDRGNINYGYTF.

The chain employs TRBV7-9 and TRBJ1-1, with D possibly matching TRBD1 (6 bases). V gave up 2 bases and J gave up 0 bases, with 16 bases separating them. Per germline, CDR1 SEHNR and CDR2 FQNEAQ (reference sequence). The CDR3 covers 17 residues. Here the CDR3 DNA reads TGTGCCAGCAGCTTAAGGGGGTTCAAACCCATGAACACTGAAGCTTTCTTT. This gives the protein CASSLRGFKPMNTEAFF.

The rearrangement uses TRBV4-1 and TRBJ2-7; D not resolved. V lost 4 bases and J lost 6, with 16 bases in between. The V gene's germline CDR1 is MGHRA and CDR2 YSYEKL. This CDR3 is built from 14 residues. Here the CDR3 reads CASSLGQRRLEQYF. In nucleotides, the CDR3 is TGCGCCAGCAGCCTGGGCCAACGAAGGCTCGAGCAGTACTTC.

This rearrangement joins TRBV19 to TRBJ2-7; D perhaps matches TRBD2 (6 bases). The CDR3 sequence is 15 residues long. Germline values: CDR1 LNHDA, CDR2 SQIVND (reference sequence). V shed 6 bases and J shed 7 bases, with 22 bases lying between them. The CDR3 DNA is TGTGCCAGTAGCCGTAGGGGCGGGACGCTAACTGAGCAGTACTTC. It encodes CASSRRGGTLTEQYF.

The chain combines TRBV3-1 (or the pseudogene TRBV3-2) with TRBJ1-4, with a possible D match to TRBD1 (6 bases). V lost 4 bases and J lost 2, with 8 bases in between. Germline V gene data show CDR1 as LGHDT and CDR2 as YNNKEL (reference sequence). This CDR3 contains 14 residues. CDR3 nucleotide sequence: TGTGCCAGCAGCCCACAGGGCACTAATGAAAAACTGTTTTTT. Its translation is CASSPQGTNEKLFF.

V is TRBV28 and J is TRBJ1-6, with D maybe TRBD1 (5 bases). This CDR3 region has 16 residues. Germline loops: CDR1 MDHEN, CDR2 SYDVKM. Between the trimmed V and J ends, which lost 5 bases and 2 bases, there was a span of 13 bases. The CDR3 reads CASSPQGIPYNSPLHF. The CDR3 DNA reads as TGTGCCAGCAGTCCTCAGGGTATCCCCTATAATTCACCCCTCCACTTT.

The V call is TRBV19, the J call TRBJ1-1, with D tentatively TRBD1 (6 bases). The germline V and J ends were trimmed by 6 bases and 4 bases, with 12 bases remaining between them. The CDR3 is 13 amino acids. CDR1 LNHDA and CDR2 SQIVND come from the germline V gene (reference sequence). The CDR3 DNA is TGTGCCAGTAGAGGGGGACGCTCCACTGAAGCTTTCTTT. Translated, it gives CASRGGRSTEAFF.

This clone appeared a single time. The chain combines TRBV6-2 or TRBV6-3 with TRBJ1-2; weak D call: TRBD1 (6 bases). CDR3 size: 15 residues. Germline V gives CDR1 MNHEY, CDR2 SVGEGT. The ends were cut back, 5 bases at V and 4 bases at J, with 17 bases in the middle. CDR3 nucleotide sequence: TGTGCCAGCAGTCCGGGAAAAGACAGGCCCTATGGCTACACCTTC. As protein: CASSPGKDRPYGYTF.

The V and J genes are TRBV5-4 and TRBJ2-3; D may be TRBD2 (5 bases). Trimming removed 2 bases from V and 2 bases from J, with 9 bases in between. The CDR3 sequence is 14 residues long. Germline CDR1 SGHNT, CDR2 YYREEE (reference sequence). The CDR3 DNA sequence: TGTGCCAGCAGCTTCCGGACTGTCACAGATACGCAGTATTTT. Protein sequence: CASSFRTVTDTQYF.